This record concerns one TCR beta chain sequence. The antigen remains undetermined. This entry is derived from a study of cytomegalovirus exposure and HLA in healthy donors. Study-wide context: Earlier results showed roughly 120 million unique TCR beta sequences derived from some 190 million T cells. Study findings and constraints: The study dropped some indistinguishable V segments, TRBV6-2 and TRBV6-3 among them.

The germline V gene encodes CDR1 MGHDK and CDR2 SYGVNS. The CDR3 totals 11 residues. Trimming removed 4 bases at V and 4 bases at J, with 4 bases between. Primers included in the PCR were 60 Vbeta and 13 Jbeta primers. Generated by immunoSEQ multiplex PCR, the TCRdb table keeps only in-frame clones and is missing some. The table shows more than 100,000 clones, with more than 70% occurring only once. J is TRBJ1-2 and V is TRBV25-1; D unresolved. The clonotype originates from a male donor in good health and CMV-seronegative. Sequenced input: PBMCs. Here the CDR3 DNA reads TGTGCCAGCAGTGCGGGCTATGGCTACACCTTC. Amino acids: CASSAGYGYTF.